These T cell receptor beta chains were read from a single sample in a study of control samples from healthy donors and cancer patients. Here immunoSEQ multiplex PCR was the method, and the copy in TCRdb shows in-frame clones only, minus some. The data hold more than 5,500 clones, with about 72% observed a single time. Sequencing input: formalin-fixed, paraffin-embedded tissue. The receptor source for this set is a male donor with melanoma. Each CDR3 is given with its conserved first and last residue. Fields, in order: D gene, J gene, clone size, V gene, CDR3 DNA, CDR3 protein. D genes are given only for firm matches. Clone size is not always given. Where it is, it says once, few, many or a class for expanded clones.

D: TRBD2
J: TRBJ2-7
size: NA
V: TRBV4-1
DNA: TGCGCCAGCAGCCAAGATAGCGGGCGGGACTACTACGAGCAGTACTTC
CDR3: CASSQDSGRDYYEQYF

D: NA
J: TRBJ1-1
size: NA
V: TRBV12-3/TRBV12-4
DNA: TGTGCCAGCAGTTTAGCGGGGAACACTGAAGCTTTCTTT
CDR3: CASSLAGNTEAFF

D: TRBD1
J: TRBJ2-7
size: few
V: TRBV28
DNA: TGTGCCAGCAGTACACCGGGACAGGAGGTGTACGAGCAGTACTTC
CDR3: CASSTPGQEVYEQYF

D: NA
J: TRBJ1-2
size: NA
V: TRBV6-5
DNA: TGTGCCGCCGGTGGAAATGGCAGGGGCTATGGCTACACCTTC
CDR3: CAAGGNGRGYGYTF

D: TRBD2
J: TRBJ2-1
size: NA
V: TRBV19
DNA: TGTGCCAGTAGTAGGGGAGGGACGACCCTTTACAATGAGCAGCTCTTC
CDR3: CASSRGGTTLYNEQLF

D: TRBD2
J: TRBJ2-7
size: few
V: TRBV27
DNA: TGTGCCAGCCGAACTTGGACTAGCGGGACTAAGGTTGGCTACGAGCAGTACTTC
CDR3: CASRTWTSGTKVGYEQYF

D: TRBD2
J: TRBJ2-7
size: NA
V: TRBV5-6
DNA: TGTGCCAGCAGCGGCTCCTTTGCGGGAGGATTCAGCTACGAGCAGTACTTC
CDR3: CASSGSFAGGFSYEQYF

D: TRBD2
J: TRBJ2-1
size: NA
V: TRBV10-3
DNA: TGTGCCATTACTAGCGGGGGGAGGGATGAGCAGTTCTTC
CDR3: CAITSGGRDEQFF

D: NA
J: TRBJ2-3
size: NA
V: TRBV24-1
DNA: TGTGCCACCGAAAGTGGTACGCAGTATTTT
CDR3: CATESGTQYF

D: NA
J: TRBJ2-1
size: NA
V: TRBV20-1
DNA: TGCAGTGCTGGAATCAATGAGCAGTTCTTC
CDR3: CSAGINEQFF

D: NA
J: TRBJ1-1
size: medium-sized
V: TRBV16
DNA: TGTGCCAGCAGCCGATCGGTAGCGAACACTGAAGCTTTCTTT
CDR3: CASSRSVANTEAFF

D: TRBD1
J: TRBJ1-2
size: large
V: TRBV9
DNA: TGTGCCAGCACCCTTACCGGGACAGGGTTCTATGGCTACACCTTC
CDR3: CASTLTGTGFYGYTF

D: NA
J: TRBJ1-2
size: NA
V: TRBV19
DNA: TGTGCCAGTAGTATGCGCGGGACTTATGGCTACACCTTC
CDR3: CASSMRGTYGYTF

D: NA
J: TRBJ1-6
size: NA
V: TRBV29-1
DNA: TGCAGCTACCAAGCGGGGGCGCGTAATTCACCCCTCCACTTT
CDR3: CSYQAGARNSPLHF

D: NA
J: TRBJ1-3
size: NA
V: TRBV19
DNA: TGTGCCAGTAGTATAGCTCTGAGACAGCGACTTGGAACTGGAAACACCATATATTTT
CDR3: CASSIALRQRLGTGNTIYF

D: NA
J: TRBJ2-7
size: NA
V: TRBV7-8
DNA: TGTGCCAGCAGGTTACATCAGGGTCCCTCCTACGAGCAGTACTTC
CDR3: CASRLHQGPSYEQYF

D: TRBD2
J: TRBJ2-1
size: few
V: TRBV9
DNA: TGTGCCAGCAGCCGCCTCCTAGCGGGAATCGATGAGCAGTTCTTC
CDR3: CASSRLLAGIDEQFF

D: NA
J: TRBJ2-5
size: NA
V: TRBV2
DNA: TGTGCCAGCAACGAACAGGGCCAACAAGAGACCCAGTACTTC
CDR3: CASNEQGQQETQYF

D: NA
J: TRBJ1-1
size: NA
V: TRBV12-3/TRBV12-4
DNA: TGTGCCAGCAGTTTAGTGAACACTGAAGCTTTCTTT
CDR3: CASSLVNTEAFF

D: TRBD1
J: TRBJ2-7
size: few
V: TRBV7-9
DNA: TGTGCCAGCAGCCCCGGACAGGGGGCAGAGGAGCAGTACTTC
CDR3: CASSPGQGAEEQYF

D: NA
J: TRBJ2-7
size: NA
V: TRBV20-1
DNA: TGCAGTGCTAGTAGGGGGATCGAGCAGTACTTC
CDR3: CSASRGIEQYF

D: NA
J: TRBJ2-1
size: NA
V: TRBV30
DNA: TGTGCCTGGAGTGTACAATTAACCAATGAGCAGTTCTTC
CDR3: CAWSVQLTNEQFF

D: TRBD2
J: TRBJ2-7
size: NA
V: TRBV7-9
DNA: TGTGCCAGCAGCTTTAGCGGGAACTCCTACGAGCAGTACTTC
CDR3: CASSFSGNSYEQYF

D: TRBD2
J: TRBJ2-7
size: large
V: TRBV11-2
DNA: TGTGCCAGCAGCTACAACGGACTAGCGGGGGCCTACGAGCAGTACTTC
CDR3: CASSYNGLAGAYEQYF

D: NA
J: TRBJ2-1
size: NA
V: TRBV28
DNA: TGTGCCAGTAGTTTAAACCCGGGAAGCTCCTACAATGAGCAGTTCTTC
CDR3: CASSLNPGSSYNEQFF

D: NA
J: TRBJ1-2
size: few
V: TRBV29-1
DNA: TGCAGCGTTACAGAAGCTAACTATGGCTACACCTTC
CDR3: CSVTEANYGYTF

D: TRBD2
J: TRBJ2-2
size: NA
V: TRBV6-1
DNA: TGTGCCAGCAGTGGACTAGCGGGAGCGAACACCGGGGAGCTGTTTTTT
CDR3: CASSGLAGANTGELFF

D: TRBD2
J: TRBJ2-7
size: few
V: TRBV27
DNA: TGTGCCAGCAGTTTCATCACACTAGCGAGAGGGCACGAGCAGTACTTC
CDR3: CASSFITLARGHEQYF

D: TRBD2
J: TRBJ2-7
size: NA
V: TRBV15
DNA: TGTGCCACCAGCAGACCGACTAGCGGGAAAGGGGACGAGCAGTACTTC
CDR3: CATSRPTSGKGDEQYF

D: TRBD1
J: TRBJ2-1
size: NA
V: TRBV10-3
DNA: TGTGCCATCACCGGACAGGGGGATGAGCAGTTCTTC
CDR3: CAITGQGDEQFF

D: NA
J: TRBJ2-7
size: few
V: TRBV30
DNA: TGTGCCTGGAAGGATAGCGGCTCCCCCCAGTACTTC
CDR3: CAWKDSGSPQYF

D: NA
J: TRBJ2-1
size: NA
V: TRBV7-8
DNA: TGTGCCAGCAGCTTACACAGGGTTGGGCAGTTCTTC
CDR3: CASSLHRVGQFF

D: TRBD2
J: TRBJ2-7
size: few
V: TRBV28
DNA: TGTGCCAGCAGTGGACTAGCGGGAGGCTACGAGCAGTACTTC
CDR3: CASSGLAGGYEQYF

D: NA
J: TRBJ2-7
size: once
V: TRBV28
DNA: TGTGCCAGCAGTTTAAGGGGGTTCTCCTACGAGCAGTACTTC
CDR3: CASSLRGFSYEQYF

D: NA
J: TRBJ2-1
size: once
V: TRBV4-1
DNA: TGCGCCAGCAGCCAAGAACCTTACAGGGACTCCTACAATGAGCAGTTCTTC
CDR3: CASSQEPYRDSYNEQFF

D: NA
J: TRBJ2-3
size: NA
V: TRBV27
DNA: TGTGCCAGCAGCCTTGTAGATACGCAGTATTTT
CDR3: CASSLVDTQYF

D: TRBD1
J: TRBJ1-1
size: NA
V: TRBV11-2
DNA: TGTGCCAGCTCGAGGGGAACAGGGGTAACTGAAGCTTTCTTT
CDR3: CASSRGTGVTEAFF

D: NA
J: TRBJ2-1
size: few
V: TRBV2
DNA: TGTGCCAGCCGTACAGGCTCCTACAATGAGCAGTTCTTC
CDR3: CASRTGSYNEQFF

D: TRBD1
J: TRBJ1-2
size: NA
V: TRBV28
DNA: TGTGCCACCCTCGGACAGGGTTGGTATGGCTACACCTTC
CDR3: CATLGQGWYGYTF

D: NA
J: TRBJ2-6
size: NA
V: TRBV5-6
DNA: TGTGCCAGCCCACAGGGCAATAGTCGGGCCAACGTCCTGACTTTC
CDR3: CASPQGNSRANVLTF

D: NA
J: TRBJ1-5
size: few
V: TRBV6-6
DNA: TGTGCCAGCAGGATTTGGGGGGCCGGCCCCCATCAGCCCCAGCATTTT
CDR3: CASRIWGAGPHQPQHF

D: NA
J: TRBJ1-2
size: NA
V: TRBV5-1
DNA: TGCGCCAGCAGCTTGGCGGGGGACTATGGCTACACCTTC
CDR3: CASSLAGDYGYTF

D: TRBD1
J: TRBJ2-7
size: NA
V: TRBV7-2
DNA: TGTGCCAGCAGCTTACGAGGACAGGTTTACGAGCAGTACTTC
CDR3: CASSLRGQVYEQYF

D: NA
J: TRBJ2-1
size: once
V: TRBV5-1
DNA: TGCGCCAGCAGCTTGGAGCTCCGGGGGGAGCAGTTCTTC
CDR3: CASSLELRGEQFF

D: NA
J: TRBJ1-2
size: NA
V: TRBV6-5
DNA: TGTGCCAGCAGTTACGGAGACAGCTACTATGGCTACACCTTC
CDR3: CASSYGDSYYGYTF

D: TRBD2
J: TRBJ2-3
size: NA
V: TRBV2
DNA: TGTGCCAGCAGTGGGGCTAGCGGGAGTACAGATACGCAGTATTTT
CDR3: CASSGASGSTDTQYF

D: TRBD1
J: TRBJ1-2
size: NA
V: TRBV7-8
DNA: TGTGCCAGCAGCGCGACAGGGGCTAACTATGGCTACACCTTC
CDR3: CASSATGANYGYTF

D: NA
J: TRBJ1-2
size: NA
V: TRBV28
DNA: TGTGCCAGCAGTTTCGCCGACAACCACTATGGCTACACCTTC
CDR3: CASSFADNHYGYTF

D: TRBD2
J: TRBJ2-7
size: NA
V: TRBV5-1
DNA: TGCGCCAGCAATGGGCGGGAGGGCTCCTACGAGCAGTACTTC
CDR3: CASNGREGSYEQYF

D: NA
J: TRBJ1-5
size: NA
V: TRBV27
DNA: TGTGCCAGCAGTCCTCGGGGGGCCCCGCCCCAGCATTTT
CDR3: CASSPRGAPPQHF

D: TRBD1
J: TRBJ1-5
size: NA
V: TRBV5-1
DNA: TGCGCCAGCAGCGAATGGACAGGGAGTCAGCCCCAGCATTTT
CDR3: CASSEWTGSQPQHF

D: NA
J: TRBJ2-1
size: NA
V: TRBV24-1
DNA: TGTGCCACCAGTGACCCGGTGGGCGGGACAGCGCGGGATGAGCAGTTCTTC
CDR3: CATSDPVGGTARDEQFF

D: TRBD1
J: TRBJ2-7
size: few
V: TRBV7-3
DNA: TGTGCCAGCAGCTTAATCCCGGGCTCGGGACAGGCAGCCGAGCAGTACTTC
CDR3: CASSLIPGSGQAAEQYF

D: TRBD2
J: TRBJ2-3
size: NA
V: TRBV10-3
DNA: TGTGCCATTGGTGGACTAGCGGCTAGCACAGATACGCAGTATTTT
CDR3: CAIGGLAASTDTQYF

D: TRBD2
J: TRBJ2-7
size: NA
V: TRBV9
DNA: TGTGCCAGCAGCCCCAGCGGGGGCGGAGGTCACGAGCAGTACTTC
CDR3: CASSPSGGGGHEQYF